A single sample gave rise to the 10 T cell receptor beta chains below, sequenced in a study of CD8 T cells in ankylosing spondylitis. TCRdb reprocessed the 5' RACE reads via MiXCR and lists one record per CDR3 protein. The sample consists of about 150,000 distinct CDR3 sequences, around two fifths of them appearing once. The sequenced sample was synovial fluid, either unsorted or a sorted T cell fraction (not recorded which). Source of these receptors: a male donor with ankylosing spondylitis.

CDR3 residues: CAISDRGPNTGELFF. The CDR3 DNA is TGTGCCATCAGTGACCGGGGCCCGAACACCGGGGAGCTGTTTTTT. The chain links TRBV10-3 to TRBJ2-2, with D perhaps assigned TRBD1 or TRBD2 (5 bases each). Germline-derived CDR1 and CDR2 are ENHRY and SYGVKD. This CDR3 is 15 amino acids long. Trimming shortened V by 3 bases and J by 0 bases, and 8 bases separated the two germline ends.

The chain is built from TRBV27 and TRBJ2-7; no definite D call. The CDR3 sequence is 13 residues long. The germline V and J ends were trimmed by 3 bases and 0 bases, with 6 bases remaining between them. Germline values: CDR1 MNHEY, CDR2 SMNVEV (reference sequence). In DNA form, the CDR3 reads TGTGCCAGCAGTTTCAGGAGCTCCTACGAGCAGTACTTC. Its translation: CASSFRSSYEQYF.

The chain carries TRBV7-9 and TRBJ1-4, with D hard to call. The CDR3 runs 17 residues. Germline CDR1 SEHNR, CDR2 FQNEAQ (reference sequence). V was clipped by 5 bases and J by 0 bases, with 16 bases between them. The CDR3 here is CASSRPGVDATNEKLFF. The CDR3 coding sequence is TGTGCCAGCAGCCGCCCAGGAGTCGATGCAACTAATGAAAAACTGTTTTTT.

This chain joins TRBV1 and TRBJ2-5. TRBV1 is designated a pseudogene. CDR3 length: 15 amino acids. The CDR3 reads CTSSPGGYHQETQYF. CDR3 DNA sequence: TGCACCAGCAGCCCCGGTGGCTATCACCAAGAGACCCAGTACTTC.

The chain links TRBV12-3 or TRBV12-4 to TRBJ2-2, with a weak D call TRBD2 (6 bases). CDR3 length: 18 residues. The V and J ends lost 3 bases and 0 bases respectively, with 17 bases between them. The CDR3 nucleotides read TGTGCCAGCAGTTTTGGGCCGGTTGGGACTCCGAACACCGGGGAGCTGTTTTTT. Its protein product is CASSFGPVGTPNTGELFF.

The chain joins TRBV2 to TRBJ2-7; 11 positions agree with TRBD2. Germline CDR1 is SNHLY and CDR2 is FYNNEI. CDR3 length: 15 amino acids. J gave up 4 bases and V 6 bases, and 8 bases lay outside the gene matches. CDR3: CASRDSGRATYEQYF. CDR3 DNA sequence: TGTGCCAGCAGAGATAGCGGGAGGGCCACTTACGAGCAGTACTTC.

At least ten counts were recorded for this clonotype. This sequence joins TRBV7-8 and TRBJ2-1; D tentatively reads TRBD1 or TRBD2 (5 bases each). Germline V gene data show CDR1 as SGHVS and CDR2 as FQNEAQ. The CDR3 runs 18 residues. Trimming cost V 5 bases and J 0 bases, with 20 bases left between them. Here the CDR3 DNA reads TGTGCCAGCAGCCCAAACACCGGGACCCCGAGCTCCTACAATGAGCAGTTCTTC. This translates into CASSPNTGTPSSYNEQFF.

This clonotype has only a few counts. V gene TRBV7-9 combines with J gene TRBJ2-3, with D possibly called TRBD1 or TRBD2 (6 bases each). V lost 2 bases and J 4 bases, leaving 16 bases between the germline ends. This CDR3 has 16 amino acids. Germline V gene data show CDR1 as SEHNR and CDR2 as FQNEAQ (reference sequence). The DNA of the CDR3 is TGTGCCAGCAGCTTACTGGGGGGCGAAGGGGCAGATACGCAGTATTTT. This encodes CASSLLGGEGADTQYF.

In this sample, this clonotype turned up a few times. This chain links TRBV9 with TRBJ2-1, with a tentative D call TRBD1 (5 bases). Between the trimmed V and J ends, which lost 2 bases and 2 bases, there was a span of 8 bases. This CDR3 spans 14 amino acids. Looked up from germline, CDR1 is SGDLS and CDR2 is YYNGEE. The CDR3 DNA reads TGTGCCAGCAGCGTCACAGGAGCCTACAATGAGCAGTTCTTC. Translation gives CASSVTGAYNEQFF.

CDR3 nucleotide sequence: TGTGCCAGCAGTGATTCACTAGCGGGGGGTTGGACCTACACAGATACGCAGTATTTT. Translating it yields CASSDSLAGGWTYTDTQYF. The chain combines TRBV2 with TRBJ2-3; 12 bases match TRBD2. This CDR3 is 19 amino acids long. V was pared by 3 bases and J by 2 bases, with 12 bases of the junction left unmatched. Germline V gene lookup returns CDR1 SNHLY and CDR2 FYNNEI.